This T cell receptor (beta chain) was recovered during a study of a mutant IDH1 vaccine in newly diagnosed glioma (dated by TCRdb to the early 2020s). Regarding the research as a whole: Patients received eight vaccinations in weeks 1, 3, 5, 7, 11, 15, 19 and 23, corresponding to visits V03 through V10. Vaccination started 4-6 weeks after radiotherapy alone, or was given together with temozolomide cycles in the groups whose treatment included chemotherapy. Of the roughly 34 treated patients, 62.5% were male and 37.5% were female, and the mean age was around 40 years. Prior to enrollment, standard therapy consisting of radiotherapy alone, temozolomide alone, or radiochemotherapy with temozolomide had been administered to patients, with the combination being received by most patients. Peripheral blood samples were drawn at six visits, namely V03 (baseline), V05, V07, V10, V12 and V13. For exploratory analyses, longitudinal TCRB deep sequencing was carried out in around 26 treated patients wherever samples were available. The research as a whole found: PBMC samples for TCRB deep sequencing were selected based on availability. The authors noted that analyses of patient blood samples could not be reproduced because of sample limitations. Across multiple MHC alleles, vaccine-induced immune responses were seen in just over 90% of patients. Pseudoprogression seemed to be unrelated to changes in the top peripheral T cell clonotypes found by TCRB sequencing.

Comment on this clone: Its cognate antigen has yet to be identified. The sample holds no much larger clone one base away, and base qualities are not on file.

Library generation was performed with the immunoSEQ multiplex PCR assay. Rearranged TCR beta chain sequences were amplified with the hsTCRB Kit following the manufacturer's protocol. An Illumina MiSeq was used to sequence the TCRB libraries. On the study's bioinformatics: Demultiplexing, trimming and gene mapping were performed with the kit vendor's proprietary platform. In its TCRdb copy, this immuneACCESS table keeps in-frame sequences only and misses some clones. Where compared with another copy, unresolved V genes explain less than half of these, and the others have no known cause. The V and J calls and clone size come from that table; D and trimming were worked out from the DNA. The sample has about 58,000 clones on record, around 84% of them singletons. Over 7% of the sample is in the top ten clones. A distance of 8 bases separates the germline ends of V and J, which lose 3 bases and 0 bases respectively. CDR1 MNHNS and CDR2 SASEGT were looked up in the germline V gene. The CDR3, from cysteine to phenylalanine, totals 14 residues. The entry retains the CDR3 DNA only, 42 bases that are in frame from base 1.

Read against the paper, the sample's time point label means: week 5, during vaccination. Each vaccine dose was 300 ug of a 20-mer mutant IDH1 peptide in Montanide, given subcutaneously with topical imiquimod. The donors had newly diagnosed IDH1-mutant astrocytomas of WHO grade 3 or 4 that showed loss of nuclear ATRX. The samples were drawn from NOA16, a multicentre, single-arm, open-label phase I trial in Germany that tested a mutant IDH1 peptide vaccine in humans for the first time. Genomic DNA for TCRB sequencing was extracted from EDTA blood using the DNeasy Blood and Tissue Kit. The source is a woman aged 45-65 years with glioma. Recombination linked TRBV6-1 to TRBJ1-1; possibly the D gene is TRBD1, per 5 matching bases. The sample in question was PBMCs, obtained from a glioma patient whose treatment included an IDH1 peptide vaccine. The sequenced DNA: TGTGCCAGCAGTGACACAGGAATGAACACTGAAGCTTTCTTT. It specifies CASSDTGMNTEAFF.